A single sample is the source of the 24 T cell receptor beta chains below, sequenced in a study of regulatory T cells in long-lasting Graves disease. Regarding time point: newly diagnosed GD, antithyroid drugs for less than 3 months. PBMCs provided the RNA from which the TCR library was made. For TCR beta, libraries came from iRepertoire HTBI primers and Arm-PCR of CDR3 regions. TCRdb re-called the multiplex PCR reads with MiXCR, one entry per CDR3 protein. The sample lists 500,000 or so distinct CDR3 sequences, roughly 16% occurring once. The same data also contributed to another study, on T cells in Graves' hyperthyroidism and ophthalmopathy.

Specimen: peripheral blood mononuclear cells (PBMCs), collected at new diagnosis, from a patient treated with antithyroid drugs. These receptors were collected from a woman between 40 and 65 years old with Graves disease.

This clonotype was counted ten times or more. V gene TRBV11-3 combines with J gene TRBJ2-5; TRBD2 matches at 9 bases. After removal of 4 bases from V and 5 bases from J, the junction contained 14 bases not matched to a gene. This CDR3 contains 17 residues. Germline lookup yields CDR1 SGHNT and CDR2 YENEEA. CDR3 sequence reads: CASSSPLSGGGLETQYF. The CDR3, as DNA: TGTGCCAGCAGCTCACCCCTTAGCGGGGGAGGATTGGAGACCCAGTACTTC.

As DNA, the CDR3 is TGTGCCAGCGGAGAGACCGGGACAGGGGAATACGAGCAGTACTTC. Translation: CASGETGTGEYEQYF. The chain couples TRBV6-1 to TRBJ2-7; 10 nucleotides line up with TRBD1. This CDR3 contains 15 residues. Germline V lookup: CDR1 MNHNS, CDR2 SASEGT. V was clipped by 8 bases and J by 4 bases; unmatched bases: 11.

As concerns this clonotype: This could be a read error, since a much larger clone is one nucleotide away. The genes are TRBV2 and TRBJ1-4, with a tentative D call TRBD1 (6 bases). Germline V gene lookup returns CDR1 SNHLY and CDR2 FYNNEI. The CDR3 sequence is 15 residues long. Between the trimmed V and J ends, which lost 2 bases and 8 bases, there was a span of 15 bases. CDR3 nucleotides: TGTGCCAGCAGTGAATCGCTGGGGGCTCTGGAAAAACTGTTTTTT. Protein: CASSESLGALEKLFF.

In its sample, this clonotype was seen many times. The chain uses TRBV12-3 or TRBV12-4 and TRBJ1-3; D gene unclear. The ends were cut back, 3 bases at V and 2 bases at J, with 14 bases in the middle. This CDR3 has 16 amino acids. The CDR3 region is CASSFRGSFTGNTIYF. The CDR3 DNA is TGTGCCAGCAGTTTCCGAGGCAGCTTCACTGGAAACACCATATATTTT.

This clonotype turned up a few times. This chain links TRBV4-2 with TRBJ2-3, with 9 bases matching TRBD2. With V trimmed by 1 base and J by 5 bases, 1 base remained unmatched. The CDR3 runs 14 residues. Germline V gives CDR1 LGHNA, CDR2 YNFKEQ. The CDR3: CASSQGLAEDTQYF. The CDR3, as DNA: TGTGCCAGCAGCCAAGGACTAGCGGAAGATACGCAGTATTTT.

There are many counts of this clonotype. V and J are TRBV11-3 and TRBJ2-3; 7 positions match TRBD2. Trimming at V came to 5 bases and at J to 10 bases, leaving 9 bases not matched to a gene. The CDR3 has 13 amino acids. Germline V gene data show CDR1 as SGHNT and CDR2 as YENEEA. The CDR3 DNA reads as TGTGCCAGCAGCCCCGGGACCGCGGGGGCGCAGTATTTT. It yields the protein CASSPGTAGAQYF.

In its sample, this clonotype was seen a few times. This chain joins TRBV20-1 and TRBJ2-4; D remains unclear. The V and J ends lost 3 bases and 0 bases respectively, with 6 bases between them. This CDR3 is built from 13 residues. Germline V gene data show CDR1 as DFQATT and CDR2 as SNEGSKA (reference sequence). CDR3 sequence reads: CSASPGAKNIQYF. CDR3 DNA: TGCAGTGCTAGCCCGGGAGCCAAAAACATTCAGTACTTC.

This clonotype was detected ten times or more. The chain uses TRBV20-1 and TRBJ2-1, with 16 positions matching TRBD2. CDR1 is DFQATT and CDR2 is SNEGSKA in the germline V gene (reference sequence). This CDR3 is built from 16 residues. The V gene end was trimmed by 6 bases and the J gene end by 8 bases; junction bases not matched to a gene: 10. CDR3 in DNA: TGCAGTGCCGCATCCGGGACTAGCGGGGGGGCCTATGAGCAGTTCTTC. Translating it yields CSAASGTSGGAYEQFF.

The table lists this clonotype with many counts. V usage is TRBV5-1 and J usage is TRBJ1-2; no firm D call. V was trimmed by 0 bases and J by 7 bases, leaving 10 bases between them. CDR3 size: 13 residues. The germline V gene encodes CDR1 SGHRS and CDR2 YFSETQ. The CDR3 spells CASSLGDMVGYTF. CDR3 DNA sequence: TGCGCCAGCAGCTTGGGCGACATGGTTGGCTACACCTTC.

This clonotype was picked up one time. V and J are TRBV18 and TRBJ2-7, with D unclear. Germline V gene data show CDR1 as KGHSH and CDR2 as LQKENI. The CDR3 is made up of 13 amino acids. V lost 2 bases to trimming and J lost 3 bases, with 8 bases between them. CDR3 residues: CASSPNPLYEQYF. The CDR3 DNA reads TGTGCCAGCTCACCAAACCCCCTCTACGAGCAGTACTTC.

This clonotype has ten or more counts. The rearrangement joins TRBV28 to TRBJ1-5; no firm D call. Trimming removed 3 bases at V and 3 bases at J, with 12 bases between. The germline V gene has CDR1 MDHEN and CDR2 SYDVKM. This CDR3 has 15 residues. The DNA for the CDR3 is TGTGCCAGCAGTTTCTCGGGTGGGGACAATCAGCCCCAGCATTTT. Its translation is CASSFSGGDNQPQHF.

This clonotype was seen ten or more times. The chain combines TRBV3-1 with TRBJ2-1; TRBD1 matches 7 bases. The DNA end favors TRBJ2-5, so the J call may be wrong. This CDR3 contains 14 residues. Germline CDR1 LGHDT, CDR2 YNNKEL (reference sequence). CDR3 nucleotides: TGTGCCAGCAGCCGACAGGGACCCCTTAAGACCCAGTACTTC. As protein: CASSRQGPLKTQYF.

This clonotype occurred many times. This chain joins TRBV12-3 or TRBV12-4 and TRBJ2-2; D is unresolved. V was clipped by 3 bases and J by 6 bases, with 5 bases between them. The CDR3 runs to 12 residues. The CDR3 DNA reads TGTGCCAGCAGTTTTTCTTCCGGGGAGCTGTTTTTT. Translated: CASSFSSGELFF.

The sample holds a few counts of this clonotype. The chain recombines TRBV5-1 with TRBJ1-3; 7 bases are shared with TRBD1. After removal of 5 bases from V and 0 bases from J, the junction contained 17 bases not matched to a gene. The CDR3 is 19 residues long. In germline, CDR1 is SGHRS, CDR2 YFSETQ. CDR3: CASSLIPGQENISGNTIYF. DNA of the CDR3: TGCGCCAGCAGTCTAATACCCGGACAGGAGAACATCTCTGGAAACACCATATATTTT.

In regard to this clonotype: At one end the junction does not follow the germline gene, possibly because of a read error. The chain uses TRBV15 and TRBJ1-5; D is possibly TRBD1 (6 bases). Germline lookup yields CDR1 LNHNV and CDR2 YYDKDF (reference sequence). The CDR3 covers 16 residues. CDR3 sequence reads: CATSRDYRDSNQHQHF. In DNA, the CDR3 is TGTGCCACCAGCAGAGATTACAGGGATAGCAATCAGCACCAGCATTTT.

This clonotype was recorded many times. The chain is built from TRBV2 and TRBJ2-7, with TRBD2 as a possible D gene (5 bases). V lost 4 bases and J 5 bases, leaving 12 bases between the germline ends. The CDR3 is 13 amino acids. CDR1 and CDR2 (germline): SNHLY, FYNNEI. This CDR3 is CASSGTGYDEQYF. CDR3 DNA: TGTGCCAGCAGTGGTACGGGGTACGACGAGCAGTACTTC.

The chain links TRBV9 to TRBJ2-4; D might be TRBD1 (5 bases). V shed 0 bases and J shed 9 bases, with 13 bases lying between them. Germline values: CDR1 SGDLS, CDR2 YYNGEE. There are 14 residues in the CDR3. CDR3 nucleotide sequence: TGTGCCAGCAGCGTAGGGCAGTGGGGCACCATTCAGTACTTC. Translated: CASSVGQWGTIQYF.

This clonotype was picked up many times. Here the CDR3 DNA reads TGTGCCAGCAGCTCTGGACAGGGTTCCAACGAGCAGTACTTC. Its protein product is CASSSGQGSNEQYF. The chain couples TRBV7-9 to TRBJ2-7, with 8 nucleotides matching TRBD1. This CDR3 spans 14 amino acids. Losses at the gene ends were 4 bases for V and 5 bases for J; bases not matched to a gene: 7. Looked up from germline, CDR1 is SEHNR and CDR2 is FQNEAQ (reference sequence). The variable domain in full, completed from reference TRBV7-9 and TRBJ2-7, reads DTGVSQNPRHKITKRGQNVTFRCDPISEHNRLYWYRQTLGQGPEFLTYFQNEAQLEKSRLLSDRFSAERPKGSFSTLEIQRTEQGDSAMYLCASSSGQGSNEQYFGPGTRLTVT.

CDR3 in DNA: TGCGCCAGCAGCCAAGTAGGGGGCCCCACCGGGGAGCTGTTTTTT. Protein: CASSQVGGPTGELFF. The gene calls are TRBV4-1 and TRBJ2-2; 7 bases are a match to TRBD1. The germline V gene encodes CDR1 MGHRA and CDR2 YSYEKL. The V gene end was trimmed by 1 base and the J gene end by 4 bases; junction bases not matched to a gene: 3. The CDR3 extends over 15 amino acids.

V gene TRBV6-1 combines with J gene TRBJ2-1, with D maybe TRBD2 (7 bases). The length of the CDR3 is 15 residues. With 4 bases removed from V and 9 bases from J, the gap between germline ends came to 19 bases. Germline assignment: CDR1 MNHNS and CDR2 SASEGT. The CDR3 sequence is CASSGGGGASGEQFF. As DNA, the CDR3 is TGTGCCAGCAGTGGGGGGGGGGGGGCATCGGGTGAGCAGTTCTTC.

This clonotype appeared many times. The V call is TRBV7-2, the J call TRBJ2-5, with 8 bases fitting TRBD1. Germline V gene data show CDR1 as SGHTA and CDR2 as FQGNSA. The ends lost 5 bases at V and 5 bases at J; junction bases unmatched: 4. The CDR3 consists of 13 residues. CDR3 loop: CASSVDRVETQYF. The CDR3 DNA reads as TGTGCCAGCAGCGTGGACAGGGTGGAGACCCAGTACTTC.

The chain recombines TRBV25-1 with TRBJ1-1; the D is unclear. Germline V CDR1 and CDR2: MGHDK, SYGVNS. The CDR3 sequence is 15 residues long. V was cut by 5 bases and J by 0 bases, with 13 bases left in between. CDR3 in DNA: TGTGCCAGCAGTCCTGGATCCCGCATGAACACTGAAGCTTTCTTT. It is translated as CASSPGSRMNTEAFF.

This clonotype showed up just once. The chain is built from TRBV19 and TRBJ1-5; no firm D call. The V gene lost 1 base and the J gene lost 2 bases, with 9 bases spanning the gap. Germline-derived CDR1 and CDR2 are LNHDA and SQIVND (reference sequence). CDR3 length: 15 residues. The CDR3 is CASSIGGWGNQPQHF. The CDR3 region has the DNA TGTGCCAGTAGTATAGGAGGGTGGGGCAATCAGCCCCAGCATTTT.

This clonotype was recorded a few times. The chain combines TRBV5-5 with TRBJ2-7; D is unresolved. V lost 2 bases and J 0 bases, leaving 9 bases between the germline ends. Germline loops: CDR1 SGHKS, CDR2 YYEKEE (reference sequence). The CDR3 sequence is 14 residues long. The CDR3 protein is CASSFGQTSYEQYF. CDR3 coding DNA: TGTGCCAGCAGCTTTGGGCAGACCTCCTACGAGCAGTACTTC.